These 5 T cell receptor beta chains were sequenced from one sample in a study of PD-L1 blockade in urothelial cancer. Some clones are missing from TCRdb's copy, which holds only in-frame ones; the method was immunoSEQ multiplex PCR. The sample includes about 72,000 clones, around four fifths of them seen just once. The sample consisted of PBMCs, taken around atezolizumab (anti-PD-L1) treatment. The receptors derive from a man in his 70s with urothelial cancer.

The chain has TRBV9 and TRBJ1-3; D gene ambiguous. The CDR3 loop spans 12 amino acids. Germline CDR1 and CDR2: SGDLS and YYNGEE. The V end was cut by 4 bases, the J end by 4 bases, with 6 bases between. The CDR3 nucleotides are TGTGCCAGCAGCCAACAGGGAAACACCATATATTTT. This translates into CASSQQGNTIYF.

CDR3 in amino acids: CASSLTGTSGSYTDTQYF. CDR3 DNA: TGCGCCAGCAGCCTCACCGGGACTAGCGGGAGTTATACAGATACGCAGTATTTT. This sequence joins TRBV5-1 and TRBJ2-3; the match to TRBD2 covers 14 bases. V trimming: 4 bases; J trimming: 3 bases; junction bases outside the gene matches: 10. Germline lookup yields CDR1 SGHRS and CDR2 YFSETQ. The CDR3 loop spans 18 amino acids.

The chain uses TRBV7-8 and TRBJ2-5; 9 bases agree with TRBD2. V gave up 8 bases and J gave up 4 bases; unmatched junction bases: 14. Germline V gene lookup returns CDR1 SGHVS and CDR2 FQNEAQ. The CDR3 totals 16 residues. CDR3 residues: CASPLKALAGRETQYF. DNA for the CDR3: TGTGCCAGCCCCTTAAAGGCCCTAGCGGGAAGAGAGACCCAGTACTTC.

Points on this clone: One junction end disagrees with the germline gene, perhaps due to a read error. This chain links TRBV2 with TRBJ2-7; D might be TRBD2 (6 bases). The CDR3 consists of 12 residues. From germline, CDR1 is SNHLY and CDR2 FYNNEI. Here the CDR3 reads CASRGTSSEQYF. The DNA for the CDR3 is TGTGCCAGCAGGGGGACTTCCTCCGAGCAGTACTTC.

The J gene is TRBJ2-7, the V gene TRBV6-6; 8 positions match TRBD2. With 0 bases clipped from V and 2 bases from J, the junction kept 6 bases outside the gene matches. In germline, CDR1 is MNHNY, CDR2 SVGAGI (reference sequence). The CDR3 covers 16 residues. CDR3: CASSYSFSGRTYEQYF. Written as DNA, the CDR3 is TGTGCCAGCAGTTACTCGTTCAGCGGGAGAACCTACGAGCAGTACTTC.